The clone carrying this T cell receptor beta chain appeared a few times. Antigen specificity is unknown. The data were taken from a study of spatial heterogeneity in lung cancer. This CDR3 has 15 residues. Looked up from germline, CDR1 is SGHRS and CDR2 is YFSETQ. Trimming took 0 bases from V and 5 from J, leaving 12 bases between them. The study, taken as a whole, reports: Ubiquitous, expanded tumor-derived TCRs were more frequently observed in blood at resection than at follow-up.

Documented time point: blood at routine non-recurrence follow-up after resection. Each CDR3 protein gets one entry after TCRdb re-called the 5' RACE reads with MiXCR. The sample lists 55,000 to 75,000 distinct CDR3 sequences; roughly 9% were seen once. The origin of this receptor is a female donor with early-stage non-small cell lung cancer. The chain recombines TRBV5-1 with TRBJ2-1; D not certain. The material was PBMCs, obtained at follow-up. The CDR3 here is CASSLDYTRNNEQFF. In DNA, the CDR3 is TGCGCCAGCAGCTTGGACTATACGAGAAACAATGAGCAGTTCTTC.